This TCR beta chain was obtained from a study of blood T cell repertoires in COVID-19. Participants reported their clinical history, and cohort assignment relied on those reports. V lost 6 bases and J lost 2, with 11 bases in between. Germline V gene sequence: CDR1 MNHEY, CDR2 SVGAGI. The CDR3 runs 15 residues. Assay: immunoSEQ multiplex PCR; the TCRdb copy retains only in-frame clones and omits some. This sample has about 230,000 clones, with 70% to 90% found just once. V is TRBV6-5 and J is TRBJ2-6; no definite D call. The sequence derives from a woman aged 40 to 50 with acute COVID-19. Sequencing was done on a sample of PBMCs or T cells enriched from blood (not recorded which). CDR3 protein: CASSEPRAGANVLTF. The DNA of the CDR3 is TGTGCCAGCAGCGAGCCCCGGGCTGGGGCCAACGTCCTGACTTTC.